This T cell receptor beta chain was recorded in a study of technical replicates of blood from several donors. Trimming left V 3 bases short and J 2 bases short, with 17 bases between. Germline-derived CDR1 and CDR2 are LNHDA and SQIVND (reference sequence). The length of the CDR3 is 16 residues. Libraries were prepared by immunoSEQ multiplex PCR; TCRdb keeps only in-frame clonotypes and omits some of them. The repertoire includes around 61,000 clones, around 97% of them detected once, and over 0.15% sits in the top ten. The sequence was obtained from a human donor in good health. The V gene is TRBV19, the J gene TRBJ2-7, with D unclear. The sequencing sample was made of T cells isolated from PBMCs. The CDR3 here is CASSIDMALNPYEQYF. CDR3 sequence (DNA): TGTGCCAGTAGTATCGACATGGCACTGAACCCCTACGAGCAGTACTTC.